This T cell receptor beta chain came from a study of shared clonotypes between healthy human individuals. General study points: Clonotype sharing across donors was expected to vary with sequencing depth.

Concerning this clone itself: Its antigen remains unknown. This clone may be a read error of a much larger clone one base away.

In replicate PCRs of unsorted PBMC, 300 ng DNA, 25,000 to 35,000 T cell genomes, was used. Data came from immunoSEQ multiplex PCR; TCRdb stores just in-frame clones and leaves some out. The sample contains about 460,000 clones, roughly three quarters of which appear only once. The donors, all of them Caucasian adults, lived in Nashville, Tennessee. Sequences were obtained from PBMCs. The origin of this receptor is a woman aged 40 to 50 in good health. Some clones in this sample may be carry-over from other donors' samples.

The DNA of the CDR3 is TGCGCCATCAGCTCGGGACTAGCGGGGTACACAGATACGCAGTATTTT. Translated: CAISSGLAGYTDTQYF. V and J are TRBV5-1 and TRBJ2-3; 13 positions match TRBD2. The V gene's germline CDR1 is SGHRS and CDR2 YFSETQ. The CDR3 contains 16 residues.